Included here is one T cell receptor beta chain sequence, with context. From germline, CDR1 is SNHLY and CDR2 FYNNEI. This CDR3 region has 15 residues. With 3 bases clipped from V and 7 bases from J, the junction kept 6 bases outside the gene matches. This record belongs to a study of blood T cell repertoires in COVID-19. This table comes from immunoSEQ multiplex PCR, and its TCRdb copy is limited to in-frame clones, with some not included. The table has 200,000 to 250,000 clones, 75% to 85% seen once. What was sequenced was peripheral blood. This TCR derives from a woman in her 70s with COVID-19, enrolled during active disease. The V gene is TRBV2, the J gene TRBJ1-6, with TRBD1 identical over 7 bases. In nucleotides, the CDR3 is TGTGCCAGCAGTGACTACCCGGGACAGAATTCACCCCTCCACTTT. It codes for CASSDYPGQNSPLHF.